Presented here are 4 T cell receptor beta chains from one specimen sequenced in a study of Ad26.COV2.S vaccination and SARS-CoV-2 variants (dated by TCRdb to about 2021). Interpreted using the paper, the treatment or condition label stands for: approximately 18 received Ad26.COV2.S at low or high dose, single or two shots; about 5 received placebo; per-sample allocation not given. Repertoires of vaccine and placebo recipients were sequenced from samples taken on day 63 after the first injection. Libraries were constructed by the immunoSEQ multiplex PCR assay. The table comes from immuneACCESS by way of TCRdb, which keeps in-frame sequences with V and J called. Part of the clones is missing from these tables; in studies checked, under half for an unresolved V gene and the rest for unknown reasons. The sample table contains some 320,000 clones; only one count was recorded for 86% of them. Of the sample, roughly 2.1% falls within the top ten clones.

Sequences were derived from peripheral blood, sampled in a trial of Ad26.COV2.S vaccine versus placebo. The receptors were gathered from a person aged 18-65 years who received the Ad26.COV2.S COVID-19 vaccine or a placebo.

V usage is TRBV5-1 and J usage is TRBJ2-7; D not certain. The CDR3 is made up of 15 amino acids. V was trimmed by 1 base and J by 5 bases, leaving 16 bases between them. Germline CDR1 and CDR2: SGHRS and YFSETQ. The CDR3 region is CASSLFGDLDDEQYF. DNA of the CDR3: TGCGCCAGCAGCTTGTTTGGGGATCTCGACGACGAGCAGTACTTC.

V usage is TRBV19 and J usage is TRBJ1-2, with D perhaps matching TRBD1 (5 bases). CDR1 and CDR2 from the germline V gene are LNHDA and SQIVND (reference sequence). With 5 bases removed from V and 4 bases from J, the gap between germline ends came to 11 bases. This CDR3 has 13 residues. In DNA, the CDR3 is TGTGCCAGTAGTTCTTTGACAGTCTATGGCTACACCTTC. Encoded protein: CASSSLTVYGYTF.

The chain has TRBV30 and TRBJ2-4, with TRBD1 as a possible D gene (5 bases). The V end lost 1 base, the J end lost 0 bases, and 13 bases lay between the germline ends. CDR3 length: 16 residues. Germline lookup yields CDR1 GTSNPN and CDR2 SVGIG (reference sequence). This CDR3 is CAWSGIGVGAKNIQYF. The CDR3 nucleotides read TGTGCCTGGAGTGGGATAGGGGTGGGAGCCAAAAACATTCAGTACTTC. Full variable domain (outside the CDR3, taken from reference TRBV30 and TRBJ2-4): SQTIHQWPATLVQPVGSPLSLECTVEGTSNPNLYWYRQAAGRGLQLLFYSVGIGQISSEVPQNLSASRPQDRQFILSSKKLLLSDSGFYLCAWSGIGVGAKNIQYFGAGTRLSVL.

The chain combines TRBV7-2 with TRBJ2-5; TRBD2 aligns across 10 bases. With V trimmed by 4 bases and J by 5 bases, 7 bases remained unmatched. The CDR3 length is 15 residues. CDR1 and CDR2 from the germline V gene are SGHTA and FQGNSA. The CDR3 region has the DNA TGTGCCAGCAGCTCCCTATTACTAGCGGGGGAGACCCAGTACTTC. It codes for CASSSLLLAGETQYF.